These T cell receptor beta chains were read from a single sample in a study of T cells in Graves' hyperthyroidism and ophthalmopathy. One entry per CDR3 protein results from TCRdb running MiXCR on the multiplex PCR reads. Seen here are over 650,000 distinct CDR3 sequences, about 16% observed once, and the top ten hold 8.4%. The sample consisted of blood. All receptors derive from a man between 18 and 29 years old with Graves' hyperthyroidism. Both conserved end residues are part of each CDR3. A D gene is named only where the DNA matches it firmly. Some rows have no size entry. The others give once, few or many, or a class for an expanded clone.

>NA|TRBJ2-7|many|TRBV20-1
CSAIESYEQYF
TGCAGTGCCATAGAGAGCTACGAGCAGTACTTC
>TRBD2|TRBJ2-1|few|TRBV29-1
CSVAGTRIYNEQFF
TGCAGCGTTGCCGGGACTAGAATTTACAATGAGCAGTTCTTC
>NA|TRBJ1-5|NA|TRBV7-2
CASSSVVGSPSNQPQHF
TGTGCCAGCAGCTCCGTCGTAGGGTCCCCTAGCAATCAGCCCCAGCATTTT
>NA|TRBJ1-1|many|TRBV5-1
CASSLRGTGEAFF
TGCGCTAGCAGCTTGCGAGGCACCGGGGAGGCTTTCTTT
>TRBD1|TRBJ2-7|NA|TRBV13
CASSLEGQGNEQYF
TGTGCCAGCAGCTTAGAGGGACAGGGAAACGAGCAGTACTTC
>TRBD1|TRBJ1-1|NA|TRBV14
CASSTRGGLEAFF
TGTGCCAGCAGCACACGAGGGGGCCTGGAAGCTTTCTTT
>NA|TRBJ1-2|NA|TRBV20-1
CSARRSGRDYGYTF
TGCAGTGCTAGACGGTCGGGGCGGGACTATGGCTACACCTTC
>NA|TRBJ1-2|NA|TRBV5-5
CASSLTGGAARGYTF
TGTGCCAGCAGCCTGACGGGGGGGGCTGCTCGTGGCTACACCTTC
>TRBD1|TRBJ2-7|few|TRBV15
CATSPRGTGYEQYF
TGTGCCACCAGCCCTAGGGGGACAGGCTACGAGCAGTACTTC
>TRBD1|TRBJ2-7|NA|TRBV19
CASSIRTGTGAYEQYF
TGTGCCAGTAGTATCCGGACCGGGACAGGGGCGTACGAGCAGTACTTC
>NA|TRBJ2-7|many|TRBV28
CASSSGWMWGVPYEQYF
TGTGCCAGCAGCTCTGGTTGGATGTGGGGGGTGCCCTACGAGCAGTACTTC
>NA|TRBJ2-1|few|TRBV11-2
CASSPRLPDNEQFF
TGTGCCAGCAGCCCTCGATTGCCCGACAATGAGCAGTTCTTC
>NA|TRBJ2-7|many|TRBV11-2
CASSLDLGISSYEQYF
TGTGCCAGCAGCTTAGATCTGGGGATAAGCTCCTACGAGCAGTACTTC
>NA|TRBJ2-7|few|TRBV27
CASIPLGGTAYEQYF
TGTGCCAGCATCCCCCTTGGCGGGACAGCCTACGAGCAGTACTTC
>TRBD1|TRBJ2-5|many|TRBV2
CASSGSGGETQYF
TGTGCCAGCAGTGGTTCAGGGGGAGAGACCCAGTACTTC
>TRBD2|TRBJ2-5|NA|TRBV20-1
CSASSGSRETQYF
TGCAGTGCCAGTAGCGGGAGCCGTGAGACCCAGTACTTC
>TRBD2|TRBJ2-2|many|TRBV2
CASSEGLAGTGELFF
TGTGCCAGCAGTGAAGGACTAGCGGGCACCGGGGAGCTGTTTTTT
>TRBD2|TRBJ2-7|many|TRBV7-2
CASSPAQAGTYEQYF
TGTGCCAGCAGCCCGGCCCAAGCGGGAACCTACGAGCAGTACTTC
>NA|TRBJ2-7|NA|TRBV4-1
CASSQDPSGRAPYEQYF
TGCGCCAGCAGCCAAGATCCCTCCGGCAGGGCCCCCTACGAGCAGTACTTC
>TRBD1|TRBJ2-3|NA|TRBV29-1
CSVEPTGTPSDTQYF
TGCAGCGTTGAACCGACAGGGACCCCCTCAGATACGCAGTATTTT
>NA|TRBJ2-6|NA|TRBV6-1
CASSDPPSPHVLTF
TGTGCCAGCAGTGACCCGCCGTCTCCCCATGTCCTGACTTTC
>TRBD1|TRBJ2-2|few|TRBV4-1
CASSQDRNRGHTGELFF
TGCGCCAGCAGCCAAGATAGGAACAGGGGTCACACCGGGGAGCTGTTTTTT
>TRBD2|TRBJ2-2|many|TRBV7-3
CASSLWASGNGGELFF
TGTGCCAGCAGCTTATGGGCTAGCGGGAACGGCGGGGAGCTGTTTTTT
>NA|TRBJ2-7|NA|TRBV20-1
CSASEHGYEQYF
TGCAGTGCTAGTGAACACGGCTACGAGCAGTACTTC
>TRBD2|TRBJ2-3|many|TRBV11-2
CASSTSGSGYTQYF
TGTGCCAGCAGCACTAGCGGGAGTGGGTATACGCAGTATTTT
>NA|TRBJ2-7|NA|TRBV9
CASSPRDSLSYEQYF
TGTGCCAGCAGCCCTCGGGACTCCCTCTCCTACGAGCAGTACTTC
>NA|TRBJ2-7|NA|TRBV20-1
CSAWDTPNYEQYF
TGCAGTGCTTGGGACACACCCAATTACGAGCAGTACTTC
>NA|TRBJ1-5|few|TRBV18
CASSPPERGQPQHF
TGTGCCAGCTCACCCCCGGAACGGGGTCAGCCCCAGCATTTT
>TRBD2|TRBJ2-3|NA|TRBV24-1
CATSDAGASPDTQYF
TGTGCCACCAGTGATGCGGGAGCGTCACCAGATACGCAGTATTTT
>NA|TRBJ2-1|NA|TRBV5-4
CASSLGRGYYNEQFF
TGTGCCAGCAGCTTGGGTAGGGGCTACTACAATGAGCAGTTCTTC
>TRBD2|TRBJ2-1|NA|TRBV4-1
CASSRGLAGDREQFF
TGCGCCAGCAGCCGGGGACTAGCGGGAGACCGTGAGCAGTTCTTC
>TRBD2|TRBJ2-1|few|TRBV28
CASSPRLSGRFHNEQSF
TGTGCCAGCAGTCCACGACTAAGCGGGAGGTTCCACAATGAGCAGTCCTTC
>NA|TRBJ2-7|many|TRBV9
CASNHRVLAGYEQYF
TGTGCCAGCAACCACCGGGTACTCGCCGGCTACGAGCAGTACTTC
>TRBD2|TRBJ2-3|many|TRBV12-3/TRBV12-4
CASSLSGRPPDTQYF
TGTGCCAGCAGTCTTAGCGGGAGGCCCCCCGATACGCAGTATTTT
>NA|TRBJ2-5|NA|TRBV20-1
CSARDPSGRGETQYF
TGCAGTGCTAGAGATCCAAGTGGGAGAGGAGAGACCCAGTACTTC
>NA|TRBJ2-3|NA|TRBV9
CASSVGETDTQYF
TGTGCCAGCAGCGTAGGAGAAACAGATACGCAGTATTTT
>TRBD2|TRBJ2-1|few|TRBV28
CANSLSSGSSYNEQFF
TGTGCCAACAGTTTAAGTAGCGGGAGTTCCTACAATGAGCAGTTCTTC
>NA|TRBJ2-2|NA|TRBV5-6
CASSLEIATNTGELFF
TGTGCCAGCAGCTTGGAAATAGCCACGAACACCGGGGAGCTGTTTTTT
>NA|TRBJ2-3|many|TRBV12-3/TRBV12-4
CASSLAATTDTQYF
TGTGCCAGCAGTTTAGCGGCCACCACAGATACGCAGTATTTT
>NA|TRBJ2-7|many|TRBV20-1
CSARVRRRAYEQYF
TGCAGTGCTAGAGTACGACGGAGGGCCTACGAGCAGTACTTC
>NA|TRBJ2-2|many|TRBV7-9
CASSLSAPNTGELFF
TGTGCCAGCAGCTTGAGTGCCCCGAACACCGGGGAGCTGTTTTTT
>TRBD2|TRBJ2-7|many|TRBV20-1
CSARRVLAGEQYF
TGCAGTGCTAGGCGGGTGCTAGCGGGCGAGCAGTACTTC